This is a list of T cell receptor beta chains from one sample in a study of graft-versus-host responses after intestinal transplantation. TCRdb's table, derived via immunoSEQ multiplex PCR, lists solely in-frame clones and lacks some. The sample holds fewer than 30,000 clones; around 94% are singletons and the top ten take about 0.8%. Sequencing was performed on PBMCs, taken 30 days after intestinal transplant. The origin of the receptors is a human patient who received an intestinal transplant, so some T cells may come from the graft donor. Each CDR3 is given with its conserved first and last residue. Fields, in order: J gene, V gene, D gene, clone size, CDR3 DNA, CDR3 protein. D genes are given only for firm matches. A clone size is listed for some rows: how often the clone was seen (once, few, many), or a class if it is expanded.

j_gene: TRBJ2-7
v_gene: TRBV2
d_gene: TRBD1
abundance: NA
CDR3nt: TGTGCCTGTCGACAGGGGTCCTACGAGCAGTACTTC
CDR3aa: CACRQGSYEQYF

j_gene: TRBJ2-7
v_gene: TRBV27
d_gene: NA
abundance: once
CDR3nt: TGTGCCAGCAGTTTACCCGGGACCACGGCCTACGAGCAGTACTTC
CDR3aa: CASSLPGTTAYEQYF

j_gene: TRBJ2-1
v_gene: TRBV11-3
d_gene: TRBD2
abundance: NA
CDR3nt: TGTGCCAGCAGCTTCCAACTAGCGGGATATGGTGAGCAGTTCTTC
CDR3aa: CASSFQLAGYGEQFF

j_gene: TRBJ2-3
v_gene: TRBV5-8
d_gene: NA
abundance: NA
CDR3nt: TGTGCCAGCAGCTTCGCGGATACGCAGTATTTT
CDR3aa: CASSFADTQYF

j_gene: TRBJ1-2
v_gene: TRBV7-9
d_gene: TRBD1
abundance: NA
CDR3nt: TGTGCCAGCAGCTTAGTCCCAGGGGGTGGCTACACCTTC
CDR3aa: CASSLVPGGGYTF

j_gene: TRBJ2-2
v_gene: TRBV7-6
d_gene: NA
abundance: NA
CDR3nt: TGTGCCAGCAGCTTAGGTATAGGGAGGACCACCGGGGAGCTGTTTTTT
CDR3aa: CASSLGIGRTTGELFF

j_gene: TRBJ1-3
v_gene: TRBV6-1
d_gene: TRBD1
abundance: NA
CDR3nt: TGTGCCAGCAGTACCGGGACAGGGCTCGGAAACACCATATATTTT
CDR3aa: CASSTGTGLGNTIYF

j_gene: TRBJ2-7
v_gene: TRBV4-1
d_gene: NA
abundance: NA
CDR3nt: TGCGCCAGCAGCCCTCCAGGGTTTGACGACGAGCAGTACTTC
CDR3aa: CASSPPGFDDEQYF

j_gene: TRBJ2-1
v_gene: TRBV15
d_gene: TRBD2
abundance: NA
CDR3nt: TGTGCCACCAGCGGGGGACTAGCGGGGTACAATGAGCAGTTCTTC
CDR3aa: CATSGGLAGYNEQFF

j_gene: TRBJ2-7
v_gene: TRBV18
d_gene: NA
abundance: NA
CDR3nt: TGTGCCAGCTCACTGAGCCTTTACGAGCAGTACTTC
CDR3aa: CASSLSLYEQYF

j_gene: TRBJ1-1
v_gene: TRBV16
d_gene: TRBD1
abundance: NA
CDR3nt: TGTGCCAGCAGCCAGCAGGGGGTCACCACTGAAGCTTTCTTT
CDR3aa: CASSQQGVTTEAFF

j_gene: TRBJ1-2
v_gene: TRBV6-5
d_gene: TRBD1
abundance: NA
CDR3nt: TGTGCCAGCAGTTACACGACAGGGGGCTATGGCTACACCTTC
CDR3aa: CASSYTTGGYGYTF

j_gene: TRBJ2-1
v_gene: TRBV27
d_gene: NA
abundance: NA
CDR3nt: TGTGCCAGCAGTATCACTAGCAGTCGTGAGCAGTTCTTC
CDR3aa: CASSITSSREQFF

j_gene: TRBJ2-7
v_gene: TRBV6-4
d_gene: NA
abundance: once
CDR3nt: TGTGCCAGCAGTGACTCCCTCGAGCAGTACTTC
CDR3aa: CASSDSLEQYF

j_gene: TRBJ2-7
v_gene: TRBV13
d_gene: TRBD1
abundance: NA
CDR3nt: TGTGCCAGCAGCTCGACAGGGAATGCCTACGAGCAGTACTTC
CDR3aa: CASSSTGNAYEQYF

j_gene: TRBJ2-2
v_gene: TRBV29-1
d_gene: TRBD2
abundance: NA
CDR3nt: TGCAGCGGGACTAGCGGGATCGGGAACACCGGGGAGCTGTTTTTT
CDR3aa: CSGTSGIGNTGELFF

j_gene: TRBJ2-7
v_gene: TRBV6-1
d_gene: NA
abundance: once
CDR3nt: TGTGCCAGCAGTGAACTGAGCGGTATCTCCTACGAGCAGTACTTC
CDR3aa: CASSELSGISYEQYF

j_gene: TRBJ2-1
v_gene: TRBV7-2
d_gene: NA
abundance: NA
CDR3nt: TGTGCCAGCAGCTTAGTAGGCGGGGTGAAGGAGTTCTTC
CDR3aa: CASSLVGGVKEFF

j_gene: TRBJ1-2
v_gene: TRBV27
d_gene: TRBD1
abundance: NA
CDR3nt: TGTGCCAGCAGTAAAACTCCGGGACAGGGTCTCTATGGCTACACCTTC
CDR3aa: CASSKTPGQGLYGYTF

j_gene: TRBJ2-1
v_gene: TRBV9
d_gene: NA
abundance: NA
CDR3nt: TGTGCCAGCAGCGCCCACTGGAGCTCCTACAATGAGCAGTTCTTC
CDR3aa: CASSAHWSSYNEQFF

j_gene: TRBJ1-2
v_gene: TRBV19
d_gene: NA
abundance: NA
CDR3nt: TGTGCCAGTAGTATGGGGACAAATAACTATGGCTACACCTTC
CDR3aa: CASSMGTNNYGYTF

j_gene: TRBJ2-1
v_gene: TRBV19
d_gene: TRBD2
abundance: NA
CDR3nt: TGTGCCAGTAGTATACTACTAGCGGGAAACAATGAGCAGTTCTTC
CDR3aa: CASSILLAGNNEQFF

j_gene: TRBJ1-2
v_gene: TRBV28
d_gene: TRBD1
abundance: NA
CDR3nt: TGTGCCAGCAGCTACCTCCGGTCTCCAGGGGGCACTTATGGCTACACCTTC
CDR3aa: CASSYLRSPGGTYGYTF

j_gene: TRBJ2-1
v_gene: TRBV28
d_gene: TRBD2
abundance: NA
CDR3nt: TGTGCCAGCAGCTTCGGGACTAGCGGGGGGAATGAGCAGTTCTTC
CDR3aa: CASSFGTSGGNEQFF

j_gene: TRBJ1-1
v_gene: TRBV4-1
d_gene: NA
abundance: once
CDR3nt: TGCGCCAGCAGTTACTCAGGGTTGGGGGCCGCTGAAGCTTTCTTT
CDR3aa: CASSYSGLGAAEAFF

j_gene: TRBJ2-7
v_gene: TRBV19
d_gene: NA
abundance: NA
CDR3nt: TGTGCCAGTAGTATGGGGAACTCCTACGAGCAGTACTTC
CDR3aa: CASSMGNSYEQYF

j_gene: TRBJ1-1
v_gene: TRBV7-8
d_gene: NA
abundance: NA
CDR3nt: TGTGCCAGCAGCTTAGTTCAGCGAACCCTTCTGAACACTGAAGCTTTCTTT
CDR3aa: CASSLVQRTLLNTEAFF

j_gene: TRBJ2-3
v_gene: TRBV7-3
d_gene: TRBD2
abundance: NA
CDR3nt: TGTGCCAGCAGCCCCTATGCCCGTCTCACCCGGGGGGAATCAGCAGATACGCAGTATTTT
CDR3aa: CASSPYARLTRGESADTQYF

j_gene: TRBJ2-7
v_gene: TRBV5-1
d_gene: NA
abundance: NA
CDR3nt: TGCGCCAGCAGCTTGGACCCCCTGACAGGGAGGTCCTACGAGCAGTACTTC
CDR3aa: CASSLDPLTGRSYEQYF

j_gene: TRBJ1-4
v_gene: TRBV27
d_gene: NA
abundance: NA
CDR3nt: TGTGCCAGCAGTTTAACACGGGGGGTTGAAAAACTGTTTTTT
CDR3aa: CASSLTRGVEKLFF

j_gene: TRBJ1-3
v_gene: TRBV4-1
d_gene: NA
abundance: NA
CDR3nt: TGCGCCAGCAGCCAATCATCGGACAGCTACTCTGGAAACACCATATATTTT
CDR3aa: CASSQSSDSYSGNTIYF

j_gene: TRBJ2-7
v_gene: TRBV30
d_gene: NA
abundance: NA
CDR3nt: TGTGCCTGGAGTGTGGACTTCTACGAGCAGTACTTC
CDR3aa: CAWSVDFYEQYF

j_gene: TRBJ1-2
v_gene: TRBV27
d_gene: NA
abundance: once
CDR3nt: TGTGCCAGCAGAGAGGACAGCTTGGCGCTTGGTGGCTACACCTTC
CDR3aa: CASREDSLALGGYTF

j_gene: TRBJ2-4
v_gene: TRBV7-8
d_gene: TRBD2
abundance: NA
CDR3nt: TGTGCCAGCAGCCCGCAATGGAGGGGCGGGAGCTCCTACTTAGCCAAAAACATTCAGTACTTC
CDR3aa: CASSPQWRGGSSYLAKNIQYF

j_gene: TRBJ2-7
v_gene: TRBV4-1
d_gene: TRBD2
abundance: NA
CDR3nt: TGCGCCAGCAGCCAAGGCCCTGCGGGGGCCTACGAGCAGTACTTC
CDR3aa: CASSQGPAGAYEQYF

j_gene: TRBJ1-4
v_gene: TRBV19
d_gene: TRBD1
abundance: NA
CDR3nt: TGTGCCAGTAGTATCTCGGCCGGGACAGGGGGTGAAAAACTGTTTTTT
CDR3aa: CASSISAGTGGEKLFF

j_gene: TRBJ2-3
v_gene: TRBV29-1
d_gene: NA
abundance: NA
CDR3nt: TGCAGCGTTGCGGGGGACTCCGGCACAGATACGCAGTATTTT
CDR3aa: CSVAGDSGTDTQYF

j_gene: TRBJ2-1
v_gene: TRBV19
d_gene: NA
abundance: NA
CDR3nt: TGTGCCAGTAGTAACTTAGGCCGGGGCCCAGGCAGGTCCTACAATGAGCAGTTCTTC
CDR3aa: CASSNLGRGPGRSYNEQFF

j_gene: TRBJ2-7
v_gene: TRBV7-6
d_gene: NA
abundance: NA
CDR3nt: TGTGCCAGCAGCTTAAGCCCCGACACAGTTTTGTACTTC
CDR3aa: CASSLSPDTVLYF

j_gene: TRBJ2-5
v_gene: TRBV2
d_gene: NA
abundance: NA
CDR3nt: TGTGCCAGCATTAACCGGGACCAAGAGACCCAGTACTTC
CDR3aa: CASINRDQETQYF

j_gene: TRBJ2-1
v_gene: TRBV19
d_gene: TRBD2
abundance: NA
CDR3nt: TGTGCCAGTTTCCTTAGCGGGGAGAGCTCCTACAATGAGCAGTTCTTC
CDR3aa: CASFLSGESSYNEQFF

j_gene: TRBJ2-1
v_gene: TRBV19
d_gene: NA
abundance: NA
CDR3nt: TGTGCCAGTTCCGGGGTGGGATACAATGAGCAGTTCTTC
CDR3aa: CASSGVGYNEQFF

j_gene: TRBJ2-4
v_gene: TRBV4-1
d_gene: NA
abundance: NA
CDR3nt: TGCGCCAGCAGCCTCACTCCTAGGGTTGACATTCAGTACTTC
CDR3aa: CASSLTPRVDIQYF

j_gene: TRBJ2-5
v_gene: TRBV7-9
d_gene: NA
abundance: NA
CDR3nt: TGTGCCAGCAGCTCCCAAACGGGGGAAGAGACCCAGTACTTC
CDR3aa: CASSSQTGEETQYF